Shown below are 11 T cell receptor beta chains from a single sample sequenced in a study of blood T cell repertoires in COVID-19. The method was immunoSEQ multiplex PCR; TCRdb's version includes in-frame clones alone and lacks a portion of them. The sample has over 200,000 clones, roughly nine tenths seen once. Sequencing input: peripheral blood. These receptors all stem from a man in his forties with active or convalescent COVID-19.

This clone was counted many times. V and J are TRBV18 and TRBJ2-7; D may be TRBD2 (6 bases). Germline CDR1 is KGHSH and CDR2 is LQKENI. Trimming pared 3 bases from V and 3 bases from J, leaving 15 bases between. This CDR3 comprises 15 residues. The CDR3, as DNA: TGTGCCAGCTCACCCGAAAGCGCGGGGTACTACGAGCAGTACTTC. This encodes CASSPESAGYYEQYF.

The V call is TRBV24-1, the J call TRBJ2-1, with 13 bases lining up with TRBD2. CDR3 size: 18 residues. The V gene's germline CDR1 is KGHDR and CDR2 SFDVKD. V was clipped by 4 bases and J by 5 bases; unmatched bases: 10. The CDR3 bases are TGTGCCACCAGTGACCCTCGACTAGCGGGGGGCCTAAACAATGAGCAGTTCTTC. Residues: CATSDPRLAGGLNNEQFF.

The CDR3 spells CASSLRQGGNTIYF. The CDR3 DNA is TGTGCCAGCAGCCTACGACAGGGGGGAAACACCATATATTTT. The V and J genes are TRBV28 and TRBJ1-3; the match to TRBD1 covers 8 bases. The CDR3 totals 14 residues. V trimming: 6 bases; J trimming: 4 bases; junction bases outside the gene matches: 5. Germline V gene data show CDR1 as MDHEN and CDR2 as SYDVKM.

This rearrangement joins TRBV18 to TRBJ2-1; D is possibly TRBD2 (6 bases). The V gene's germline CDR1 is KGHSH and CDR2 LQKENI. The length of the CDR3 is 14 residues. V lost 3 bases to trimming and J lost 5 bases, with 11 bases between them. DNA for the CDR3: TGTGCCAGCTCACCTAATAGCGGCGACAATGAGCAGTTCTTC. It translates to CASSPNSGDNEQFF.

The rearrangement joins TRBV28 to TRBJ2-7; 9 nucleotides align to TRBD1. The germline gives CDR1 MDHEN, CDR2 SYDVKM. The CDR3 covers 14 residues. With V trimmed by 4 bases and J by 5 bases, 6 bases remained unmatched. In DNA, the CDR3 is TGTGCCAGCAGTTCCCGGGACAGGGACCACGAGCAGTACTTC. It is translated as CASSSRDRDHEQYF.

CDR3 protein: CASSEWTAEKLFF. The CDR3 region has the DNA TGTGCCAGCAGTGAATGGACAGCTGAAAAACTGTTTTTT. V usage is TRBV2 and J usage is TRBJ1-4; possibly TRBD1 for D (6 bases). Germline lookup yields CDR1 SNHLY and CDR2 FYNNEI. The CDR3 has 13 amino acids. The V and J ends lost 2 bases and 7 bases respectively, with 8 bases between them.

The rearrangement uses TRBV15 and TRBJ1-1; D gene unclear. Trimming pared 2 bases from V and 1 base from J, leaving 11 bases between. The CDR3 is 15 amino acids. Germline V lookup: CDR1 LNHNV, CDR2 YYDKDF (reference sequence). The CDR3 reads CATSRPQTGNTEAFF. CDR3 DNA sequence: TGTGCCACCAGCAGACCCCAAACGGGGAACACTGAAGCTTTCTTT.

The genes are TRBV5-1 and TRBJ2-5; 10 positions match TRBD1. CDR3 length: 14 residues. J was trimmed by 2 bases and V by 6 bases; bases with no gene match: 4. The germline CDR1 and CDR2 sequences are SGHRS and YFSETQ. The CDR3 is CASNEGQGQETQYF. CDR3 DNA sequence: TGCGCCAGCAATGAGGGACAGGGGCAAGAGACCCAGTACTTC.

V and J are TRBV4-1 and TRBJ2-7, with D maybe TRBD1 (7 bases). CDR1 is MGHRA and CDR2 is YSYEKL in the germline V gene. This CDR3 has 16 amino acids. The V and J ends lost 4 bases and 3 bases respectively, with 19 bases between them. Here the CDR3 reads CASSPTQGGEVYEQYF. CDR3 DNA: TGCGCCAGCAGCCCAACCCAGGGGGGCGAGGTCTACGAGCAGTACTTC.

V is TRBV19 and J is TRBJ1-5, with 8 bases identical to TRBD1. CDR3 length: 17 amino acids. Germline assignment: CDR1 LNHDA and CDR2 SQIVND (reference sequence). Trimming took 2 bases from V and 6 from J; bases not matched to a gene: 12. CDR3 in DNA: TGTGCCAGTAGTATACATCCCGGGGCAGGGGGCTTTCAGCCCCAGCATTTT. This sequence encodes CASSIHPGAGGFQPQHF.

On this clone: This sample also contains other DNA sequences that code for the same CDR3. V and J are TRBV19 and TRBJ2-7; maybe TRBD1 (5 bases). Germline loops: CDR1 LNHDA, CDR2 SQIVND (reference sequence). This CDR3 contains 14 residues. V lost 2 bases to trimming and J lost 1 base, with 9 bases between them. This CDR3 is CASSIHDSSYEQYF. The CDR3 DNA sequence: TGTGCCAGTAGTATACATGACAGTTCCTACGAGCAGTACTTC.